This T cell receptor (beta chain) was recovered during a study of shared clonotypes between healthy human individuals. Germline assignment: CDR1 SGDLS and CDR2 YYNGEE. V lost 2 bases and J lost 4; bases outside the gene matches: 2. This CDR3 is built from 13 residues. Every donor was a Caucasian adult from Nashville, Tennessee. Every immunoSEQ plate was one replicate of a subset's evenly spread DNA. The protocol was immunoSEQ multiplex PCR, while the TCRdb copy is restricted to in-frame clones and leaves out a portion. The sample lists about 2 million clones; 85% to 95% were seen once. This sequence was found in a man aged 18-30 years in good health. The J gene is TRBJ1-2, the V gene TRBV9; 7 nucleotides line up with TRBD1. The specimen sequenced was naive CD4+ T cells sorted from blood. As to subset: CD45RA+ positively selected. The CDR3 protein is CASSVDRAYGYTF. The CDR3 DNA reads TGTGCCAGCAGCGTTGACAGGGCCTATGGCTACACCTTC. Together with reference TRBV9 and TRBJ1-2, the CDR3 gives the full variable domain: DSGVTQTPKHLITATGQRVTLRCSPRSGDLSVYWYQQSLDQGLQFLIQYYNGEERAKGNILERFSAQQFPDLHSELNLSSLELGDSALYFCASSVDRAYGYTFGSGTRLTVV.